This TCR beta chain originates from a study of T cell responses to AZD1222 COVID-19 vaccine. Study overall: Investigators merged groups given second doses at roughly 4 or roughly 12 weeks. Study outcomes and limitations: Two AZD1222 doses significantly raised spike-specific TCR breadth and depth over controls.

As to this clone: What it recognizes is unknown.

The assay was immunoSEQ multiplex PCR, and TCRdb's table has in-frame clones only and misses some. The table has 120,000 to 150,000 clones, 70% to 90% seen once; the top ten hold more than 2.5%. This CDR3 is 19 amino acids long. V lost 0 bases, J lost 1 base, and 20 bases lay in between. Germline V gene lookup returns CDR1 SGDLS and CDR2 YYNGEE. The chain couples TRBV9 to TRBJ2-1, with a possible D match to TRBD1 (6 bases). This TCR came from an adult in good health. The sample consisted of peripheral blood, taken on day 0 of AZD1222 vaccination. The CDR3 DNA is TGTGCCAGCAGCGTAGAAGGCAGGGGACGACCCGGTTCCTACAATGAGCAGTTCTTC. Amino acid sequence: CASSVEGRGRPGSYNEQFF.